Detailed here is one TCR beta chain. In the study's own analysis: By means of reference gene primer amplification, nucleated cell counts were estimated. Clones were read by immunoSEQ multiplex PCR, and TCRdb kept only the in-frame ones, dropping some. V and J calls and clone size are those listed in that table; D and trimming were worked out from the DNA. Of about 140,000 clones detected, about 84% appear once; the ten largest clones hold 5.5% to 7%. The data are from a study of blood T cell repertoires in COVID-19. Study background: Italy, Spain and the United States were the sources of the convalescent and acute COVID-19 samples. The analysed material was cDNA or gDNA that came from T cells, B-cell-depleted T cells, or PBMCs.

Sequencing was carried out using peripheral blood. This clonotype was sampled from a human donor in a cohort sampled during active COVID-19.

CDR3 loop: CASSQDRGRVNTGELFF. In DNA, the CDR3 is TGTGCCAGCAGCCAAGATCGTGGGAGGGTGAACACCGGGGAGCTGTTTTTT. The chain uses TRBV14 and TRBJ2-2; 7 nucleotides match TRBD2. V gave up 0 bases and J gave up 1 base; unmatched junction bases: 5. The CDR3 is made up of 17 amino acids. The V gene's germline CDR1 is SGHDN and CDR2 FVKESK.